The 22 T cell receptor beta chains listed next were all sequenced from one sample in a study of blood T cells in healthy people across ages. Through a sample-barcoded 5' primer and a J-beta primer mix, a second PCR was run for about 6 to 11 cycles. TCRdb re-called the 5' RACE reads with MiXCR, one entry per CDR3 protein. The data hold more than 1,400,000 distinct CDR3 sequences, with 42% observed a single time. Source material: blood. The source of these receptors is a woman aged 18-30 years in good health.

This clonotype has only a few counts. The chain is built from TRBV7-2 and TRBJ2-1; maybe TRBD2 (6 bases). Germline-derived CDR1 and CDR2 are SGHTA and FQGNSA. Trimming pared 5 bases from V and 6 bases from J, leaving 23 bases between. This CDR3 has 17 residues. CDR3 in DNA: TGTGCCAGCAGCCCCTCGGGACTGTCCGCATACGCCAATGAGCAGTTCTTC. Protein sequence: CASSPSGLSAYANEQFF.

The chain is built from TRBV20-1 and TRBJ2-7, with D perhaps matching TRBD1 (6 bases). Germline assignment: CDR1 DFQATT and CDR2 SNEGSKA (reference sequence). V was cut by 0 bases and J by 2 bases, with 14 bases left in between. The CDR3 has 15 residues. The CDR3 loop reads CSARDLGGRTYEQYF. The CDR3 DNA reads TGCAGTGCTAGAGATCTAGGGGGAAGAACCTACGAGCAGTACTTC.

This chain uses TRBV20-1 with TRBJ2-3; no clear D. Germline lookup yields CDR1 DFQATT and CDR2 SNEGSKA (reference sequence). This CDR3 has 13 residues. V dropped 1 base and J dropped 1 base, with 6 bases sitting between them. CDR3 region: CSARVEGTDTQYF. The CDR3 nucleotides are TGCAGTGCTAGAGTTGAGGGCACAGATACGCAGTATTTT.

This clonotype was observed a few times. The V gene is TRBV20-1, the J gene TRBJ1-2; 10 nucleotides match TRBD1. The CDR3 loop spans 14 amino acids. Germline CDR1 DFQATT, CDR2 SNEGSKA (reference sequence). The ends lost 7 bases at V and 3 bases at J; junction bases unmatched: 8. The DNA of the CDR3 is TGCAGTGAGCTGGGACAGGGGCGGGACTATGGCTACACCTTC. Its translation: CSELGQGRDYGYTF.

The chain employs TRBV28 and TRBJ1-3; D is unclear. The CDR3 is 13 residues long. Germline loops: CDR1 MDHEN, CDR2 SYDVKM. The germline V and J ends were trimmed by 6 bases and 0 bases, with 6 bases remaining between them. DNA for the CDR3: TGTGCCAGCAGGGCCCACTCTGGAAACACCATATATTTT. As protein: CASRAHSGNTIYF.

This clonotype has more than one count but fewer than ten. V usage is TRBV6-2 or TRBV6-3 and J usage is TRBJ2-1; D gene uncertain. In germline, CDR1 is MNHEY, CDR2 SVGEGT. The CDR3 extends over 12 amino acids. V was pared by 7 bases and J by 7 bases, with 11 bases between. The DNA of the CDR3 is TGTGCCAGCACCAACCCGAGAAATGAGCAGTTCTTC. As protein: CASTNPRNEQFF.

This chain links TRBV18 with TRBJ1-1; 10 bases line up with TRBD1. The CDR3 has 16 residues. With 3 bases clipped from V and 8 bases from J, the junction kept 12 bases outside the gene matches. CDR1 and CDR2 (germline): KGHSH, LQKENI. CDR3 loop: CASSPGTGVLGLEAFF. The CDR3 coding sequence is TGTGCCAGCTCACCGGGGACAGGGGTCTTGGGGTTGGAAGCTTTCTTT. Using reference TRBV18 and TRBJ1-1 for the parts outside the CDR3, the full variable domain is NAGVMQNPRHLVRRRGQEARLRCSPMKGHSHVYWYRQLPEEGLKFMVYLQKENIIDESGMPKERFSAEFPKEGPSILRIQQVVRGDSAAYFCASSPGTGVLGLEAFFGQGTRLTVV.

The chain joins TRBV2 to TRBJ1-1; 8 bases fit TRBD1. With 6 bases clipped from V and 4 bases from J, the junction kept 4 bases outside the gene matches. The CDR3 is 13 amino acids. CDR1 is SNHLY, CDR2 FYNNEI, per germline. CDR3 amino acids: CASRPTGVTEAFF. CDR3 DNA sequence: TGTGCCAGCAGGCCGACAGGGGTCACTGAAGCTTTCTTT.

Comments on this clonotype: Relative to the germline gene, one junction end is altered; a read error may explain this. The J gene is TRBJ2-7, the V gene TRBV5-4; TRBD1 matches 7 bases. The last part of the DNA fits TRBJ2-5 better; the J call may be wrong. This CDR3 has 15 amino acids. Germline CDR1 is SGHNT and CDR2 is YYREEE (reference sequence). The CDR3 DNA reads as TGTGTCAGCAGCCCTCGACAGGGAGTTGCAGAGACCCAGTACTTC. This gives the protein CVSSPRQGVAETQYF.

The V and J genes are TRBV28 and TRBJ1-4, with D unclear. CDR3 size: 13 residues. Germline assignment: CDR1 MDHEN and CDR2 SYDVKM. Between the trimmed V and J ends, which lost 6 bases and 8 bases, there was a span of 13 bases. CDR3 loop: CASRGAPGEKLFF. In DNA form, the CDR3 reads TGTGCCAGCAGGGGAGCCCCGGGGGAAAAACTGTTTTTT.

The V and J genes are TRBV6-1 and TRBJ2-3; D possibly matches TRBD1 or TRBD2 (5 bases each). The CDR3 consists of 15 residues. Trimming removed 8 bases from V and 2 bases from J, with 17 bases in between. Germline CDR1 reads MNHNS; CDR2 reads SASEGT. CDR3 nucleotide sequence: TGTGCCAGCTTCGCCGACCGGGGCTACACAGATACGCAGTATTTT. This codes for CASFADRGYTDTQYF.

Ten or more counts support this clonotype. The rearrangement joins TRBV4-1 to TRBJ2-1; maybe TRBD2 (6 bases). Germline-derived CDR1 and CDR2 are MGHRA and YSYEKL. Deletions cut 6 bases from V and 8 bases from J, with 14 bases between. This CDR3 has 13 residues. The CDR3 loop is CASRETSSDEQFF. The CDR3 DNA sequence: TGCGCCAGCAGGGAAACTAGCTCCGATGAGCAGTTCTTC.

This clonotype has at least ten counts. This chain joins TRBV7-6 and TRBJ2-7; 7 nucleotides match TRBD1. Germline V gives CDR1 SGHVS, CDR2 FNYEAQ. V was pared by 0 bases and J by 7 bases, with 12 bases of the junction left unmatched. The length of the CDR3 is 16 residues. CDR3 loop: CASSLAPPSTGREQYF. The CDR3 nucleotides read TGTGCCAGCAGCTTAGCTCCCCCCTCGACAGGGCGGGAGCAGTACTTC.

The chain couples TRBV6-5 to TRBJ2-1; D possibly matches TRBD1 or TRBD2 (5 bases each). The J call may be faulty, since TRBJ2-7 better matches the DNA end. Germline V lookup: CDR1 MNHEY, CDR2 SVGAGI. The CDR3 extends over 14 amino acids. In DNA, the CDR3 is TGTGCCAGCAGGGGCCCAGGGACCTACAATGAGCAGTACTTC. Translating it yields CASRGPGTYNEQYF.

This clonotype occurred a few times. The V gene is TRBV29-1, the J gene TRBJ1-5, with 8 bases identical to TRBD1. The CDR3 extends over 14 amino acids. V trimming: 1 base; J trimming: 2 bases; junction bases outside the gene matches: 1. From germline, CDR1 is SQVTM and CDR2 ANQGSEA. CDR3 in DNA: TGCAGCGTTGAAGTGGGACAGGGCAATCAGCCCCAGCATTTT. Translated: CSVEVGQGNQPQHF.

The chain has TRBV5-1 and TRBJ2-3; TRBD2 matches 7 bases. The J segment lost 6 bases and the V segment lost 1 base, leaving 14 bases of the junction unmatched. In germline, CDR1 is SGHRS, CDR2 YFSETQ. The CDR3 runs to 17 residues. The CDR3 bases are TGCGCCAGCAGCTTGAGGGACCCCCTACCCGGGGGGGATACGCAGTATTTT. It codes for CASSLRDPLPGGDTQYF.

This clonotype came up a few times. This rearrangement joins TRBV20-1 to TRBJ1-1, with D unresolved. V was clipped by 5 bases and J by 5 bases, with 12 bases between them. The germline gives CDR1 DFQATT, CDR2 SNEGSKA (reference sequence). The CDR3 is 12 residues long. The CDR3 DNA reads TGCAGTGCTGGCCCAAAGTGGACTGAAGCTTTCTTT. Translating gives CSAGPKWTEAFF.

The chain carries TRBV28 and TRBJ1-1; D call uncertain. Trimming took off 4 bases at V and 5 bases at J, with 8 bases between the two ends. The V gene's germline CDR1 is MDHEN and CDR2 SYDVKM. This CDR3 region has 12 residues. CDR3 DNA: TGTGCCAGCAGTTCTCCCCAGACTGAAGCTTTCTTT. Amino acid sequence: CASSSPQTEAFF. Drawing the rest from reference TRBV28 and TRBJ1-1, the complete variable domain is DVKVTQSSRYLVKRTGEKVFLECVQDMDHENMFWYRQDPGLGLRLIYFSYDVKMKEKGDIPEGYSVSREKKERFSLILESASTNQTSMYLCASSSPQTEAFFGQGTRLTVV.

V usage is TRBV6-2 or TRBV6-3 and J usage is TRBJ1-2, with D unresolved. Trimming took off 2 bases at V and 0 bases at J, with 7 bases between the two ends. CDR1 MNHEY and CDR2 SVGEGT come from the germline V gene. This CDR3 spans 14 amino acids. The CDR3 DNA sequence: TGTGCCAGCAGTTACCGCGCGGCTAACTATGGCTACACCTTC. Translating it yields CASSYRAANYGYTF.

This clonotype was seen a handful of times. The V call is TRBV6-2 or TRBV6-3, the J call TRBJ2-2; 7 positions match TRBD2. The CDR3 runs 15 residues. Unmatched junction bases numbered 6, after V lost 6 bases and J lost 2 bases. Germline-derived CDR1 and CDR2 are MNHEY and SVGEGT. CDR3 DNA: TGTGCCAGCAGATTAAGCGGGGCCAACACCGGGGAGCTGTTTTTT. Its translation is CASRLSGANTGELFF.

The chain carries TRBV7-2 and TRBJ2-3; 11 bases map to TRBD2. The CDR3 has 18 residues. The germline CDR1 and CDR2 sequences are SGHTA and FQGNSA. V lost 2 bases to trimming and J lost 7 bases; unmatched junction nucleotides: 14. Here the CDR3 reads CASSLRLSGGANTYTQYF. The CDR3 DNA sequence: TGTGCCAGCAGCTTAAGGCTTAGCGGGGGGGCCAATACTTATACGCAGTATTTT.

This sequence joins TRBV7-6 and TRBJ2-7, with 13 bases identical to TRBD2. Germline CDR1 is SGHVS and CDR2 is FNYEAQ. This CDR3 spans 17 amino acids. Trimming cost V 5 bases and J 9 bases; bases outside gene matches: 16. The chain's CDR3 is CASSPGLAGAYWLGQYF. The CDR3 DNA is TGTGCCAGCAGCCCCGGACTAGCGGGAGCGTACTGGCTGGGGCAGTACTTC.